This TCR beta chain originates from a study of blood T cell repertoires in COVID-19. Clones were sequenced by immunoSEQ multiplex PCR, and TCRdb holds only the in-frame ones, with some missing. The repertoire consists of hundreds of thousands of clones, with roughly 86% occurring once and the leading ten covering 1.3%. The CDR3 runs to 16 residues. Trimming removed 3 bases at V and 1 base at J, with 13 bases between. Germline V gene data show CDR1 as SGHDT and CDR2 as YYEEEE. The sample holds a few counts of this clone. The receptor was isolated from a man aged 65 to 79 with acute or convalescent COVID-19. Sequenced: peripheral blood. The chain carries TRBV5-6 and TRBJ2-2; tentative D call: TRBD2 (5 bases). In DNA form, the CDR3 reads TGTGCCAGCAGCTACTTGTCTAGCCGGAACACCGGGGAGCTGTTTTTT. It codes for CASSYLSSRNTGELFF.